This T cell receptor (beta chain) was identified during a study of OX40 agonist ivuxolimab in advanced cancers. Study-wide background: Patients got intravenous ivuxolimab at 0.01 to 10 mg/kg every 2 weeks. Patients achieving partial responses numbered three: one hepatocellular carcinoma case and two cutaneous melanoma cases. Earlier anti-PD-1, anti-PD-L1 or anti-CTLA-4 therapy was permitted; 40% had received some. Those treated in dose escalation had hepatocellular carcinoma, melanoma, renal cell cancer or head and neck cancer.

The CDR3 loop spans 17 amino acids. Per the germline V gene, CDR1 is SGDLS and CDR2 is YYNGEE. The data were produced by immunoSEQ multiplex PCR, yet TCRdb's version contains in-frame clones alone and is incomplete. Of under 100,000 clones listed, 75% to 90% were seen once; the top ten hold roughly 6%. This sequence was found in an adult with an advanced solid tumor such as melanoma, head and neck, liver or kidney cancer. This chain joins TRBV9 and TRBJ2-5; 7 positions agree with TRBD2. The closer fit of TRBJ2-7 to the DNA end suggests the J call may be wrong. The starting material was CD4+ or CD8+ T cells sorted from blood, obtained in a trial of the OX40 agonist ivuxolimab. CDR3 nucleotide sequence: TGTGCCAGCAGCGCAGACTTGGCCGGGACTACTCACTACGAGCAGTACTTC. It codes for CASSADLAGTTHYEQYF.